Listed below are T cell receptor beta chains from one sample, sequenced in a study of cytomegalovirus exposure and HLA in healthy donors. Assay used: immunoSEQ multiplex PCR; TCRdb lists only in-frame clones, some missing. The sample lists tens of thousands of clones; more than 60% were seen once. The specimen was PBMCs. These receptors originate from a man aged 40-49 years in good health and CMV-seronegative. CDR3s include the opening cysteine and the closing phenylalanine or tryptophan. Fields, in order: CDR3 DNA, CDR3 protein, J gene, clone size, V gene, D gene. A D gene is named only where the DNA matches it firmly. The size field is filled for only some rows; it gives once, few, many or a size class.

cdr3_nt: TGCGCCAGCACCCTCGGGGGGTTCACTGAAGCTTTCTTT
cdr3_aa: CASTLGGFTEAFF
j_call: TRBJ1-1
clone_size: NA
v_call: TRBV5-1
d_call: NA

cdr3_nt: TGCGCCAGCAGGAACAGCGAGGGAGGAAAAAGTGGCTACACCTTC
cdr3_aa: CASRNSEGGKSGYTF
j_call: TRBJ1-2
clone_size: NA
v_call: TRBV5-1
d_call: NA

cdr3_nt: TGTGCCAGCAGCCGAGAAAGAGGTAACCATCAGCCCCAGCATTTT
cdr3_aa: CASSRERGNHQPQHF
j_call: TRBJ1-5
clone_size: NA
v_call: TRBV4-2
d_call: NA

cdr3_nt: TGTGCCATTTCCGGGACAGGGAAGGGCGAGCAGTACTTC
cdr3_aa: CAISGTGKGEQYF
j_call: TRBJ2-7
clone_size: NA
v_call: TRBV10-3
d_call: TRBD1

cdr3_nt: TGTGCCAGCAGAACGACTAGCGGGAGAGAAGAGACCCAGTACTTC
cdr3_aa: CASRTTSGREETQYF
j_call: TRBJ2-5
clone_size: NA
v_call: TRBV5-4
d_call: TRBD2

cdr3_nt: TGTGCCAGCAGTGGGACTCATTCTGGGACTGAAGCTTTCTTT
cdr3_aa: CASSGTHSGTEAFF
j_call: TRBJ1-1
clone_size: NA
v_call: TRBV6-6
d_call: NA

cdr3_nt: TGTGCCAGCAGTCGCTATTCCGGGACAACTAATTTCAACGAGCAGTACTTC
cdr3_aa: CASSRYSGTTNFNEQYF
j_call: TRBJ2-7
clone_size: once
v_call: TRBV7-2
d_call: NA

cdr3_nt: TGTGCCACTCAAGCGGGTCGTCACAATGAGCAGTTCTTC
cdr3_aa: CATQAGRHNEQFF
j_call: TRBJ2-1
clone_size: NA
v_call: TRBV2
d_call: NA

cdr3_nt: TGTGCCAGCAGTCCCTCCTCCGGGACAGGGTATCAGCCCCAGCATTTT
cdr3_aa: CASSPSSGTGYQPQHF
j_call: TRBJ1-5
clone_size: NA
v_call: TRBV28
d_call: TRBD1

cdr3_nt: TGCGCCAGCAGCCCCCGGGGGGGCGCGGATTTAGCCAAAAACATTCAGTACTTC
cdr3_aa: CASSPRGGADLAKNIQYF
j_call: TRBJ2-4
clone_size: few
v_call: TRBV5-1
d_call: TRBD2

cdr3_nt: TGTGCCAGCAGCGTAGATACAGGACAGGGATCCTACGAGCAGTACTTC
cdr3_aa: CASSVDTGQGSYEQYF
j_call: TRBJ2-7
clone_size: once
v_call: TRBV9
d_call: TRBD1

cdr3_nt: TGTGCCAGCTCACCCAGACAGGAGCCTGCCTACGAGCAGTACTTC
cdr3_aa: CASSPRQEPAYEQYF
j_call: TRBJ2-7
clone_size: NA
v_call: TRBV18
d_call: NA

cdr3_nt: TGTGCCAGCAGTGTCGGAGACCCCGAGACCCAGTACTTC
cdr3_aa: CASSVGDPETQYF
j_call: TRBJ2-5
clone_size: NA
v_call: TRBV6-1
d_call: NA

cdr3_nt: TGCGCCAGCAGCTTCGCAGGGGACGGAAACACCATATATTTT
cdr3_aa: CASSFAGDGNTIYF
j_call: TRBJ1-3
clone_size: NA
v_call: TRBV5-1
d_call: NA

cdr3_nt: TGTGCCAGCAGCCCGCAGGGGGCGCCTCTCGAAAAACTGTTTTTT
cdr3_aa: CASSPQGAPLEKLFF
j_call: TRBJ1-4
clone_size: NA
v_call: TRBV7-9
d_call: TRBD1

cdr3_nt: TGCGCCAGCAGCCAAGACAGGGAACTGTCCCGCTCCTACAATGAGCAGTTCTTC
cdr3_aa: CASSQDRELSRSYNEQFF
j_call: TRBJ2-1
clone_size: NA
v_call: TRBV4-1
d_call: NA

cdr3_nt: TGTGCCAGCTCAGTACAGGGAAACACCGGGGAGCTGTTTTTT
cdr3_aa: CASSVQGNTGELFF
j_call: TRBJ2-2
clone_size: NA
v_call: TRBV18
d_call: NA

cdr3_nt: TGTGCCAGCACCTCCGGGACTAGCTTTGCCGAGCAGTACTTC
cdr3_aa: CASTSGTSFAEQYF
j_call: TRBJ2-7
clone_size: NA
v_call: TRBV6-5
d_call: TRBD2

cdr3_nt: TGTGCCAGCAGTTACGGCGGGCTGTCCTACAATGAGCAGTTCTTC
cdr3_aa: CASSYGGLSYNEQFF
j_call: TRBJ2-1
clone_size: NA
v_call: TRBV6-5
d_call: NA

cdr3_nt: TGTGCCAGCTCACCACCGGGCTTGTTCCCGTCCTACGAGCAGTACTTC
cdr3_aa: CASSPPGLFPSYEQYF
j_call: TRBJ2-7
clone_size: NA
v_call: TRBV18
d_call: NA

cdr3_nt: TGTGCCAGCAGCTTGGACGAGGGGGCCAAGTATGGCTACACCTTC
cdr3_aa: CASSLDEGAKYGYTF
j_call: TRBJ1-2
clone_size: NA
v_call: TRBV5-4
d_call: TRBD1

cdr3_nt: TGCGCCACCCGACTAGGCGCAGATACGCAGTATTTT
cdr3_aa: CATRLGADTQYF
j_call: TRBJ2-3
clone_size: NA
v_call: TRBV10-2
d_call: NA

cdr3_nt: TGTGCCAGCAGCGCGAGGAACGGGAGAGGAACTAGCACAGATACGCAGTATTTT
cdr3_aa: CASSARNGRGTSTDTQYF
j_call: TRBJ2-3
clone_size: NA
v_call: TRBV9
d_call: NA

cdr3_nt: TGTGCCAGCAGCCCCCCGGGACTCCATGGCTACACCTTC
cdr3_aa: CASSPPGLHGYTF
j_call: TRBJ1-2
clone_size: NA
v_call: TRBV28
d_call: NA

cdr3_nt: TGTGCCAGCAGAACTAGCGGGAGCTCCTACGAGCAGTACTTC
cdr3_aa: CASRTSGSSYEQYF
j_call: TRBJ2-7
clone_size: NA
v_call: TRBV28
d_call: TRBD2

cdr3_nt: TGCGCCAGCAGCCTGACAGGGACCGGGGAGCTGTTTTTT
cdr3_aa: CASSLTGTGELFF
j_call: TRBJ2-2
clone_size: NA
v_call: TRBV10-1
d_call: TRBD1

cdr3_nt: TGTGCCAGCAGCTTAGGGATTACAGGGTCTGAGCAGTTCTTC
cdr3_aa: CASSLGITGSEQFF
j_call: TRBJ2-1
clone_size: once
v_call: TRBV7-9
d_call: NA

cdr3_nt: TGTGCCAGCAGCCGAGATTCTAATGGACTAGCGGGAGAGACCCAGTACTTC
cdr3_aa: CASSRDSNGLAGETQYF
j_call: TRBJ2-5
clone_size: NA
v_call: TRBV4-2
d_call: TRBD2

cdr3_nt: TGTGCCAGCAGCTTCAAGCGGGAGGGTGGCACAGATACGCAGTATTTT
cdr3_aa: CASSFKREGGTDTQYF
j_call: TRBJ2-3
clone_size: NA
v_call: TRBV7-6
d_call: TRBD2

cdr3_nt: TGTGCCAACGGTGAGGGACAGGGGGCCGGAGCTTTCTTT
cdr3_aa: CANGEGQGAGAFF
j_call: TRBJ1-1
clone_size: few
v_call: TRBV6-6
d_call: TRBD1

cdr3_nt: TGTGCCAGCAGTTTAACGTCGGGAACCTCCTACGAGCAGTACTTC
cdr3_aa: CASSLTSGTSYEQYF
j_call: TRBJ2-7
clone_size: once
v_call: TRBV27
d_call: NA

cdr3_nt: TGTGCCAGCAGTTACTCGAGCGGTGGGAAACTGTTTTTT
cdr3_aa: CASSYSSGGKLFF
j_call: TRBJ1-4
clone_size: NA
v_call: TRBV6-6
d_call: NA

cdr3_nt: TGTGCCAGCAGCCTAACAGGGAACACTGAAGCTTTCTTT
cdr3_aa: CASSLTGNTEAFF
j_call: TRBJ1-1
clone_size: NA
v_call: TRBV7-8
d_call: NA

cdr3_nt: TGTGCCAGCAGCCAAGATTTTCAGGCAGGGTTCACCGGGGAGCTGTTTTTT
cdr3_aa: CASSQDFQAGFTGELFF
j_call: TRBJ2-2
clone_size: NA
v_call: TRBV14
d_call: NA

cdr3_nt: TGTGCCAGCAGCTTCTCGGGGTATGGCTACACCTTC
cdr3_aa: CASSFSGYGYTF
j_call: TRBJ1-2
clone_size: NA
v_call: TRBV5-4
d_call: NA

cdr3_nt: TGTGCCAGCAGTTACGGGACAGGGGTGAACTCACCCCTCCACTTT
cdr3_aa: CASSYGTGVNSPLHF
j_call: TRBJ1-6
clone_size: NA
v_call: TRBV6-6
d_call: TRBD1

cdr3_nt: TGTGCCAGCAGCTCGCTTTGGACAGGGACGAACACTGAAGCTTTCTTT
cdr3_aa: CASSSLWTGTNTEAFF
j_call: TRBJ1-1
clone_size: NA
v_call: TRBV7-9
d_call: TRBD1

cdr3_nt: TGTGCCAGTAGACCGACAGGGACGAACACTGAAGCTTTCTTT
cdr3_aa: CASRPTGTNTEAFF
j_call: TRBJ1-1
clone_size: NA
v_call: TRBV19
d_call: TRBD1

cdr3_nt: TGTGCCAGCAGGTCCGACAGCCGCAATCAGCCCCAGCATTTT
cdr3_aa: CASRSDSRNQPQHF
j_call: TRBJ1-5
clone_size: once
v_call: TRBV2
d_call: NA

cdr3_nt: TGTGCCAGCAGTGAAGCGGCTAGCGGATCCAACACCGGGGAGCTGTTTTTT
cdr3_aa: CASSEAASGSNTGELFF
j_call: TRBJ2-2
clone_size: NA
v_call: TRBV6-1
d_call: TRBD2

cdr3_nt: TGCGCCAGCAGCTTGGACACCTACGAGCAGTACTTC
cdr3_aa: CASSLDTYEQYF
j_call: TRBJ2-7
clone_size: NA
v_call: TRBV5-1
d_call: NA

cdr3_nt: TGCGCCAGCAGCTTAGGACAGGGGGCGAACAATCAGCCCCAGCATTTT
cdr3_aa: CASSLGQGANNQPQHF
j_call: TRBJ1-5
clone_size: NA
v_call: TRBV5-1
d_call: TRBD1

cdr3_nt: TGTGCCAGTAGTGATCTAGCGGGAGTAGGGAATGAGCAGTTCTTC
cdr3_aa: CASSDLAGVGNEQFF
j_call: TRBJ2-1
clone_size: NA
v_call: TRBV19
d_call: TRBD2

cdr3_nt: TGTGCCAGCAGTTCCTCGACAGGGTCTGAAGCTTTCTTT
cdr3_aa: CASSSSTGSEAFF
j_call: TRBJ1-1
clone_size: few
v_call: TRBV6-5
d_call: TRBD1

cdr3_nt: TGCGCCAGCAGTGACGGGCAGGGGGCTGGAAACACCATATATTTT
cdr3_aa: CASSDGQGAGNTIYF
j_call: TRBJ1-3
clone_size: NA
v_call: TRBV10-1
d_call: TRBD1